This T cell receptor beta chain is from a study of cytomegalovirus exposure and HLA in healthy donors. Study summary: About 179 million T cells yielded 117 million unique TCR beta sequences in earlier analysis.

Both 60 Vbeta primers and 13 Jbeta primers went into the PCR. Only in-frame clones appear in the TCRdb table, and some are missing; sequencing was by immunoSEQ multiplex PCR. This table has around 120,000 clones, roughly 80% appearing once. Study outcomes and limitations: An Asian-associated ancestry cluster reportedly showed fewer N-insertions than the approximately 700-donor mean in a later analysis. When analyzed later, a missense DCLRE1C variant was found to be linked to TCR beta V- and J-gene trimming. Previous analysis showed most TCR beta V segments were productive about 87% or about 30% of the time.

Turning to this clone: What it binds is unknown.

The TCR originated in a man aged 25 to 40 in good health and CMV-seronegative. Input material: PBMCs.

The CDR3 DNA follows: TGTGCCAGCAGTTACGGCCGGGGAGACTATGGCTACACCTTC. Translating gives CASSYGRGDYGYTF. This chain connects TRBV6-5 to TRBJ1-2; no clear D gene. Germline V gene sequence: CDR1 MNHEY, CDR2 SVGAGI. Trimming took 2 bases from V and 3 from J, leaving 10 bases between them. The CDR3 length is 14 residues.